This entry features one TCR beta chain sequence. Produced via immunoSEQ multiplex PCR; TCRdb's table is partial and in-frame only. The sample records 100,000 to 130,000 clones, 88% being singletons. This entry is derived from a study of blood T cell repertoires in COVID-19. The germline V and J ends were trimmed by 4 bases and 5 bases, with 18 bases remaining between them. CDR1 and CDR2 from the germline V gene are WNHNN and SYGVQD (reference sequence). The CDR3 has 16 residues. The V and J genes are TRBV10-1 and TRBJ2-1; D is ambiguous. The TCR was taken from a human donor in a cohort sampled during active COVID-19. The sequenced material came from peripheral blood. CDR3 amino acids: CASSGVAADRNNEQFF. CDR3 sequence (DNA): TGCGCCAGCAGTGGGGTAGCTGCCGATCGTAACAATGAGCAGTTCTTC.